This T cell receptor beta chain originates from a study of blood T cell repertoires in COVID-19 (dated by TCRdb to 2019 to 2021). For the wider study: Samples from collaborators originated in the United States, Italy and Spain and spanned both the acute and convalescent phases of COVID-19. The material from the prospective study consisted of cDNA or gDNA derived from T cells, B-cell-depleted T cells, or PBMCs. The samples were drawn from the first 160 participants of the ongoing ImmuneRACE study and from 1,254 subjects provided by 6 global collaborators. The dataset comprised deeply sampled blood TCRbeta repertoires from subjects exposed to, actively infected with, or recovered from COVID-19. Where HLA class I and class II types were available, the types were taken from metadata supplied by the sample provider, not from assay-based typing. The sample metadata nearly always contained a de-identified subject ID, COVID-19 status, age in years and sex. A freely available public database, intended as a resource for researchers studying the immune response to SARS-CoV-2, is where the repertoires were released. Results and caveats for the whole study, not just this receptor: How much clinical and demographic metadata was included differed by source and by participant, and the metadata was provided uncurated.

In Seattle, one collaborating source enrolled patients while the infection was active and tracked those patients longitudinally over the course of disease. Whole blood was collected in K2EDTA tubes by collaborating institutions according to the institutions' own protocols. For TCRbeta analysis, collaborator samples were shipped as frozen whole blood, as isolated PBMCs, or as DNA extracted from either sample type. TCRbeta CDR3 regions were amplified from genomic DNA using the immunoSEQ Assay, a bias-controlled multiplex PCR. On the study's bioinformatics: Nucleated cell counts per sample were estimated from amplification of reference gene primers within the assay. Sequence reads were collapsed and filtered to measure the absolute abundance of every unique TCRbeta CDR3 rearrangement. For each sample, productive Simpson clonality was calculated by taking the square root of Simpson's diversity index across productive rearrangements. TCRdb mirrors the immuneACCESS table, restricted to in-frame sequences. Some clones are absent from its copies; in checked studies, under half trace to an unresolved V gene, and the reason for the others is unknown. Clone size and V and J calls were adopted from that table, with D and trimming inferred from the DNA. The sample table lists around 290,000 clones, less than 90% of them with a count of one. The ten top clones hold around 13% of the sample.

According to the germline V gene, CDR1 reads MGHRA and CDR2 reads YSYEKL. The CDR3 contains 15 residues, cysteine and phenylalanine counted. This entry keeps only the CDR3 DNA: 45 bases, framed from base 1. The germline V end is reduced by 4 bases and the J end by 1 base; junction bases left unmatched: 4. Remarks on this clone: Its antigen specificity is not known. No qualities accompany the bases; no much larger clone lies one base away.

What was sequenced was peripheral blood. Rearrangement joined TRBV4-1 to TRBJ1-5; 7 central bases correspond to TRBD1. The source is a woman in her 70s with COVID-19, enrolled during active disease. For the CDR3, the sequence is CASSPGTDSNQPQHF. DNA sequence: TGCGCCAGCAGCCCCGGGACAGACAGCAATCAGCCCCAGCATTTT.